This TCR beta chain appears in the sequencing data of a study of shared clonotypes between healthy human individuals. Germline CDR1 MDHEN, CDR2 SYDVKM. Trimming removed 8 bases at V and 1 base at J, with 5 bases between. This CDR3 comprises 11 residues. This clone was recorded at least ten times. The antigen remains unidentified. Over several immunoSEQ plates, each subset's genomic DNA was distributed in even portions. The repertoire was sequenced with immunoSEQ multiplex PCR; TCRdb's copy has only in-frame clones and lacks some. The sample lists more than 400,000 clones, almost 80% occurring once. Study-level results: Investigators collected only blood, and repertoires in tissues likely differ.

The sequenced material came from PBMCs. This sequence was found in a woman aged 40 to 50 in good health. Some clones in this sample may be carry-over from other donors' samples. The chain joins TRBV28 to TRBJ1-2; D remains ambiguous. CDR3 sequence reads: CASFGNYGYTF. CDR3 nucleotide sequence: TGTGCCAGCTTCGGTAACTATGGCTACACCTTC.